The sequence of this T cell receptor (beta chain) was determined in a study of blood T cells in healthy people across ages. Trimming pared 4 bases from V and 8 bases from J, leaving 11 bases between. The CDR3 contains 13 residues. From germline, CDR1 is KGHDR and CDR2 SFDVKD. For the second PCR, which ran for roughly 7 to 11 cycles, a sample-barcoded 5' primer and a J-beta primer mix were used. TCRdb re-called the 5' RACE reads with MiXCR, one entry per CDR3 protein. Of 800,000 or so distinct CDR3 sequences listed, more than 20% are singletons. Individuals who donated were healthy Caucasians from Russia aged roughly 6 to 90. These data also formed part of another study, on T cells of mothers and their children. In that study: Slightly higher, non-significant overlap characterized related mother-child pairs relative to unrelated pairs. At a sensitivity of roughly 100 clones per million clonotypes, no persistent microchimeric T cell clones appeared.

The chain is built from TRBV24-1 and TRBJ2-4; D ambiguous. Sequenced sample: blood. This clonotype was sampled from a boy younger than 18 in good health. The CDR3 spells CATSEGPSDIQYF. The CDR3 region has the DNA TGTGCCACCAGTGAAGGGCCCTCGGACATTCAGTACTTC.